One and the same sample provided the 23 T cell receptor beta chains below, sequenced in a study of blood T cell repertoires in COVID-19. Data came from immunoSEQ multiplex PCR; TCRdb stores just in-frame clones and leaves some out. The data contain 70,000 to 95,000 clones, around nine tenths of them seen just once; the ten biggest clones take up approximately 6.3%. The sample taken for sequencing was peripheral blood. All receptors come from a man between 45 and 60 years old with active COVID-19.

The genes are TRBV11-2 and TRBJ2-1, with D maybe TRBD2 (5 bases). The CDR3 runs to 16 residues. The germline V gene has CDR1 SGHAT and CDR2 FQNNGV. The V end lost 1 base, the J end lost 5 bases, and 15 bases lay between the germline ends. CDR3 loop: CASSLGWELGNNEQFF. CDR3 coding DNA: TGTGCCAGCAGCTTAGGGTGGGAGTTAGGGAACAATGAGCAGTTCTTC.

This chain links TRBV6-2 or TRBV6-3 with TRBJ1-6, with a tentative D call TRBD1 (5 bases). Per the germline V gene, CDR1 is MNHEY and CDR2 is SVGEGT. V gave up 2 bases and J gave up 8 bases, with 13 bases separating them. This CDR3 has 15 residues. The CDR3 DNA reads TGTGCCAGCAGTTACGCCCGGGGGATTTATTCACCCCTCCACTTT. It is translated as CASSYARGIYSPLHF.

The gene calls are TRBV10-3 and TRBJ2-7; no clear D. This CDR3 has 15 residues. Germline V gives CDR1 ENHRY, CDR2 SYGVKD. Trimming shortened V by 0 bases and J by 3 bases, and 12 bases separated the two germline ends. The CDR3 DNA is TGTGCCATCAGTGAGTCGATGGCGGAAGGCTACGAGCAGTACTTC. Amino acids: CAISESMAEGYEQYF.

The table lists this clone with a few counts. The gene calls are TRBV4-3 and TRBJ2-7; perhaps TRBD1 as D (6 bases). This CDR3 has 16 amino acids. Germline assignment: CDR1 LGHNA and CDR2 YSLEER. V was clipped by 0 bases and J by 3 bases, with 15 bases between them. As DNA, the CDR3 is TGCGCCAGCAGCCAAGAGGCCACAGGGTTTTTCTACGAGCAGTACTTC. This gives the protein CASSQEATGFFYEQYF.

This chain connects TRBV7-9 to TRBJ1-6, with D perhaps matching TRBD1 (5 bases). Germline-derived CDR1 and CDR2 are SEHNR and FQNEAQ (reference sequence). The CDR3 length is 17 residues. V was shortened by 5 bases and J by 6 bases, with 20 bases between the two germline ends. CDR3 in amino acids: CASSPSTTGYPNSPLHF. The CDR3 nucleotides are TGTGCCAGCAGCCCCTCAACAACAGGCTACCCTAATTCACCCCTCCACTTT.

The rearrangement links TRBV28 to TRBJ2-1; TRBD2 matches 8 bases. The CDR3 extends over 14 amino acids. After removal of 3 bases from V and 8 bases from J, the junction contained 6 bases not matched to a gene. The V gene's germline CDR1 is MDHEN and CDR2 SYDVKM. In DNA form, the CDR3 reads TGTGCCAGCAGTTTTTCGGGAGGGCTGGATGAGCAGTTCTTC. The encoded protein is CASSFSGGLDEQFF.

Only one count was recorded for this clone. This sample also contains other DNA sequences that code for the same CDR3. The J gene is TRBJ1-2, the V gene TRBV19; D remains unclear. V was shortened by 3 bases and J by 0 bases, with 8 bases between the two germline ends. The germline gives CDR1 LNHDA, CDR2 SQIVND (reference sequence). CDR3 length: 14 residues. In nucleotides, the CDR3 is TGTGCCAGTAGTATTGGAGGCTCTAACTATGGCTACACCTTC. Its translation: CASSIGGSNYGYTF.

The rearrangement uses TRBV28 and TRBJ2-3, with 9 bases that match TRBD1. CDR3 length equals 16 residues. Trimming cost V 4 bases and J 4 bases; bases outside gene matches: 9. Germline lookup yields CDR1 MDHEN and CDR2 SYDVKM. CDR3: CASSSPGTGLSDTQYF. The CDR3 region has the DNA TGTGCCAGCAGTTCTCCCGGGACAGGGCTTTCAGATACGCAGTATTTT.

The chain recombines TRBV2 with TRBJ1-3; a possible D gene is TRBD1 (5 bases). This CDR3 region has 14 residues. Germline-derived CDR1 and CDR2 are SNHLY and FYNNEI. The V end was cut by 3 bases, the J end by 5 bases, with 11 bases between. This CDR3 reads CASSDLAGRNTIYF. CDR3 in DNA: TGTGCCAGCAGTGATTTGGCAGGGAGAAACACCATATATTTT.

The chain carries TRBV4-2 and TRBJ1-2; TRBD1 matches at 8 bases. CDR3 length: 12 amino acids. Germline CDR1 and CDR2: LGHNA and YNFKEQ. J lost 8 bases, V lost 6 bases, and 5 bases had no gene match. In DNA, the CDR3 is TGTGCCAGCAGTCAGGGGGCTGGCGGCTACACCTTC. Translation gives CASSQGAGGYTF.

V usage is TRBV28 and J usage is TRBJ2-2, with 11 bases matching TRBD2. This CDR3 spans 17 amino acids. The germline gives CDR1 MDHEN, CDR2 SYDVKM. V was pared by 5 bases and J by 1 base, with 6 bases of the junction left unmatched. CDR3 nucleotide sequence: TGTGCCAGCAGTCCCCTAGCGGGAGGTTTGAACACCGGGGAGCTGTTTTTT. This translates into CASSPLAGGLNTGELFF.

The V call is TRBV7-9, the J call TRBJ2-1; 12 positions agree with TRBD2. Losses at the gene ends were 4 bases for V and 10 bases for J; bases not matched to a gene: 2. Looked up from germline, CDR1 is SEHNR and CDR2 is FQNEAQ (reference sequence). The CDR3 has 13 amino acids. CDR3 DNA: TGTGCCAGCAGCTCAGGGACTAGCGGGGAGCAGTTCTTC. The encoded protein is CASSSGTSGEQFF.

The chain carries TRBV7-2 and TRBJ2-3; D possibly corresponds to TRBD1 (5 bases). The CDR3 is 16 residues long. Germline V gene data show CDR1 as SGHTA and CDR2 as FQGNSA. V was pared by 1 base and J by 4 bases, with 15 bases between. CDR3 region: CASSLVGTSGSDTQYF. CDR3 DNA: TGTGCCAGCAGCTTAGTGGGTACCTCAGGGTCAGATACGCAGTATTTT.

J is TRBJ2-1 and V is TRBV10-3, with 12 positions matching TRBD2. The CDR3 is 15 residues long. Germline V gene sequence: CDR1 ENHRY, CDR2 SYGVKD. Losses at the gene ends were 6 bases for V and 4 bases for J; bases not matched to a gene: 4. The CDR3 sequence is CAISNGLAGYNEQFF. The CDR3 DNA is TGTGCCATCAGCAACGGACTAGCGGGGTACAATGAGCAGTTCTTC.

CDR3 in amino acids: CASSVDRDGYTF. The CDR3 DNA reads TGTGCCAGCAGCGTTGACAGAGATGGCTACACCTTC. The chain combines TRBV5-8 with TRBJ1-2; the D gene is possibly TRBD1 (5 bases). CDR1 is SGHTS, CDR2 YDEGEE, per germline. CDR3 length equals 12 residues. The V end was cut by 4 bases, the J end by 6 bases, with 10 bases between.

The V call is TRBV6-4, the J call TRBJ1-5; 7 bases map to TRBD1. The CDR3 has 15 amino acids. Per germline, CDR1 MRHNA and CDR2 SNTAGT. Trimming took 5 bases from V and 4 from J; bases not matched to a gene: 8. The CDR3 coding sequence is TGTGCCAGCAGTCCCCAAAAGGGGGCGAATCAGCCCCAGCATTTT. The encoded protein is CASSPQKGANQPQHF.

The gene calls are TRBV2 and TRBJ2-7; 9 nucleotides match TRBD1. The germline V gene encodes CDR1 SNHLY and CDR2 FYNNEI. Trimming cost V 4 bases and J 3 bases; bases outside gene matches: 1. This CDR3 is 13 amino acids long. As DNA, the CDR3 is TGTGCCAGCAGTGGGGACAGGGTCTACGAGCAGTACTTC. Amino acid sequence: CASSGDRVYEQYF. The full variable domain, its missing parts supplied by reference TRBV2 and TRBJ2-7, is EPEVTQTPSHQVTQMGQEVILRCVPISNHLYFYWYRQILGQKVEFLVSFYNNEISEKSEIFDDQFSVERPDGSNFTLKIRSTKLEDSAMYFCASSGDRVYEQYFGPGTRLTVT.

This clone was seen just once. The chain is built from TRBV14 and TRBJ2-2, with TRBD1 identical over 9 bases. Trimming removed 4 bases from V and 3 bases from J; junction bases left unmatched: 9. Looked up from germline, CDR1 is SGHDN and CDR2 is FVKESK. There are 17 residues in the CDR3. In DNA form, the CDR3 reads TGTGCCAGCAGCCGCGGAGCTGACAGGGGGTACACCGGGGAGCTGTTTTTT. This gives the protein CASSRGADRGYTGELFF. The variable domain in full, with the rest retrieved from reference TRBV14 and TRBJ2-2, is EAGVTQFPSHSVIEKGQTVTLRCDPISGHDNLYWYRRVMGKEIKFLLHFVKESKQDESGMPNNRFLAERTGGTYSTLKVQPAELEDSGVYFCASSRGADRGYTGELFFGEGSRLTVL.

This sequence joins TRBV27 and TRBJ2-7; a weak D match, TRBD1 (6 bases). The ends were cut back, 5 bases at V and 3 bases at J, with 14 bases in the middle. There are 14 residues in the CDR3. Germline CDR1 is MNHEY and CDR2 is SMNVEV (reference sequence). CDR3 coding DNA: TGTGCCAGCAGTCAGGACAGCCAAAGCTACGAGCAGTACTTC. Its protein is CASSQDSQSYEQYF.

This sequence joins TRBV29-1 and TRBJ2-7; TRBD1 is a possible D gene (6 bases). The CDR3 consists of 12 residues. With 1 base removed from V and 4 bases from J, the gap between germline ends came to 8 bases. Per germline, CDR1 SQVTM and CDR2 ANQGSEA. CDR3 nucleotide sequence: TGCAGCGTTGAAGGGACAGCTTACGAGCAGTACTTC. Protein sequence: CSVEGTAYEQYF.

V usage is TRBV5-4 and J usage is TRBJ1-2; no clear D gene. The CDR3 sequence is 15 residues long. CDR1 is SGHNT and CDR2 is YYREEE in the germline V gene (reference sequence). Trimming took 0 bases from V and 8 from J, leaving 17 bases between them. DNA for the CDR3: TGTGCCAGCAGCTTGGGAGTCCGGGTTGCGAACGGCTACACCTTC. This gives the protein CASSLGVRVANGYTF.

This clone was recorded once. This chain joins TRBV7-2 and TRBJ2-7, with TRBD2 as a possible D gene (5 bases). The germline V gene has CDR1 SGHTA and CDR2 FQGNSA. The length of the CDR3 is 14 residues. The germline V and J ends were trimmed by 3 bases and 2 bases, with 11 bases remaining between them. The DNA for the CDR3 is TGTGCCAGCAGCTTTTTACTGGAGGCCTACGAGCAGTACTTC. It translates to CASSFLLEAYEQYF.

The chain is built from TRBV7-2 and TRBJ2-7, with D maybe TRBD2 (9 bases). The ends were cut back, 4 bases at V and 5 bases at J, with 21 bases in the middle. The CDR3 runs 16 residues. Germline assignment: CDR1 SGHTA and CDR2 FQGNSA. CDR3 sequence: CASSSQGAGGQHEQYF. In DNA, the CDR3 is TGTGCCAGCAGCTCCCAGGGGGCGGGGGGGCAACACGAGCAGTACTTC.